This T cell receptor beta chain is from a study of T cell responses to AZD1222 COVID-19 vaccine. CDR1 and CDR2 (germline): MGHRA, YSYEKL. V was clipped by 4 bases and J by 4 bases, with 19 bases between them. The CDR3 contains 16 residues. TCRdb keeps only in-frame clones here, not all; method: immunoSEQ multiplex PCR. This table holds 95,000 to 100,000 clones, 89% found once. V is TRBV4-1 and J is TRBJ1-2, with a weak D call TRBD1 (6 bases). Sample: peripheral blood, taken on day 0 of AZD1222 vaccination. This clonotype was obtained from an adult in good health. The CDR3 region is CASSPAGAGEVYGYTF. CDR3 in DNA: TGCGCCAGCAGCCCCGCGGGGGCAGGGGAGGTCTATGGCTACACCTTC.